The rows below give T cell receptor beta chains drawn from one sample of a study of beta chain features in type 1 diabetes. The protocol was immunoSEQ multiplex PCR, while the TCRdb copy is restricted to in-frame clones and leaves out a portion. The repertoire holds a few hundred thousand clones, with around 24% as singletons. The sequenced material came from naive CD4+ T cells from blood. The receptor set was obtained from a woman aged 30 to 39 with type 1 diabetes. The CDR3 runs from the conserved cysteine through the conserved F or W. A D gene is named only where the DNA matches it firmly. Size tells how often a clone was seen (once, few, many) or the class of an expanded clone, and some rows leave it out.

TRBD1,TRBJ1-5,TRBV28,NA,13,TGTGCCAGCAGACAGGGGGCACGTCAGCCCCAGCATTTT,CASRQGARQPQHF
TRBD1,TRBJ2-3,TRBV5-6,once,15,TGTGCCAGCAGCTTTTACAGGGGTAGAACAGATACGCAGTATTTT,CASSFYRGRTDTQYF
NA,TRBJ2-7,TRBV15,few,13,TGTGCCACCAGCAGAGATCCAGGGGCCGAGCAGTACTTC,CATSRDPGAEQYF
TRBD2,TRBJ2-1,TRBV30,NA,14,TGTGCCTGGAGAAGCGGGGTCTCCTACAATGAGCAGTTCTTC,CAWRSGVSYNEQFF
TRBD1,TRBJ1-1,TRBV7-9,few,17,TGTGCCAGCAGCTCGACCTGGGACAGGGTACAGGGCACTGAAGCTTTCTTT,CASSSTWDRVQGTEAFF
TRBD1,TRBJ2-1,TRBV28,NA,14,TGTGCCAGCAGTTTATACAGGGGGCGAGGTGAGCAGTTCTTC,CASSLYRGRGEQFF
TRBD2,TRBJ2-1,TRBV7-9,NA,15,TGTGCCAGCAGCTTAGTCCTAGCGGGAGAGGATGAGCAGTTCTTC,CASSLVLAGEDEQFF
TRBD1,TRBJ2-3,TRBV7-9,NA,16,TGTGCCAGCAGCTTCCGGACAGGGAATTTCCCAGATACGCAGTATTTT,CASSFRTGNFPDTQYF
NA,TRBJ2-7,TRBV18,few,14,TGTGCCAGCTCACCACCGTCCAGGGCCCACGAGCAGTACTTC,CASSPPSRAHEQYF
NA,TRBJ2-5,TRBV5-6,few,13,TGTGCCAGCAGCTTGGGAGCGGGAGAGACCCAGTACTTC,CASSLGAGETQYF
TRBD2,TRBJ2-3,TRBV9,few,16,TGTGCCAGCAGCGTGGCGGGGGGCAGTTGGACAGATACGCAGTATTTT,CASSVAGGSWTDTQYF
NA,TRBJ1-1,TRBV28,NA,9,TGTCGAGGTAACACTGAAGCTTTCTTT,CRGNTEAFF
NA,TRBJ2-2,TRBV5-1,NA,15,TGCGCCAGCAGCCTCTCTACAGCAAACACCGGGGAGCTGTTTTTT,CASSLSTANTGELFF
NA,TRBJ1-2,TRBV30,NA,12,TGTGCCTGGAGGGACGGGGGAATGGGCTACACCTTC,CAWRDGGMGYTF
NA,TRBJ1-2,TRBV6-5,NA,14,TGTGCCAGCAGTTTGGACTCGCGGGGCTATGGCTACACCTTC,CASSLDSRGYGYTF
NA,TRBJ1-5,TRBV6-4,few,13,TGTGCCAGCAGTGAGTATAGCAATCAGCCCCAGCATTTT,CASSEYSNQPQHF
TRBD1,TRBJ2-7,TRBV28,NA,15,TGTGCCAGCAGTTTTGGGACAGGGGTTACCTACGAGCAGTACTTC,CASSFGTGVTYEQYF
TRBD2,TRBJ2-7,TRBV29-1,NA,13,TGCAGCGTAAGGACTAGCGGGAGCTACGAGCAGTACTTC,CSVRTSGSYEQYF
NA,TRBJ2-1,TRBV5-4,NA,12,TGTGCCAGCAGCTTGGAGCCGGATGAGCAGTTCTTC,CASSLEPDEQFF
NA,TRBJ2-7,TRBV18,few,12,TGTGCCAGCTCACCCCAGACCTACGAGCAGTACTTC,CASSPQTYEQYF